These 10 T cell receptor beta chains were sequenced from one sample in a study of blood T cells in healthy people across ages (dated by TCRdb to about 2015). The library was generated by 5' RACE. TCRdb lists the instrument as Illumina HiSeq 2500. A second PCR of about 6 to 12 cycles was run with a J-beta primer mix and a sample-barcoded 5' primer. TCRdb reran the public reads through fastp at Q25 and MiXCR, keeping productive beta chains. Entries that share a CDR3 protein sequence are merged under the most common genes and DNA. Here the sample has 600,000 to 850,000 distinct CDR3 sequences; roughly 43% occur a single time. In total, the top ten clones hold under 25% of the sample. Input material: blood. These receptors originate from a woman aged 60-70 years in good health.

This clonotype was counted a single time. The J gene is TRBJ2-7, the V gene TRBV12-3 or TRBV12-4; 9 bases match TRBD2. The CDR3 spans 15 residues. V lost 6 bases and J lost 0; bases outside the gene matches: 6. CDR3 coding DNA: TGTGCCAGCAGACTCAGCGGGAGGAGCTCCTACGAGCAGTACTTC. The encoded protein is CASRLSGRSSYEQYF.

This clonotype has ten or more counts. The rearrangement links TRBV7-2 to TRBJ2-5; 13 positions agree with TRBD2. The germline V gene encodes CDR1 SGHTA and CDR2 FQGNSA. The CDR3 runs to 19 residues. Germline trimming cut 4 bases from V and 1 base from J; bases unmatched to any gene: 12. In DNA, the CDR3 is TGTGCCAGCAGCTCAAGGACTAGCGGGAGTTTAAGGCCCCAAGAGACCCAGTACTTC. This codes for CASSSRTSGSLRPQETQYF. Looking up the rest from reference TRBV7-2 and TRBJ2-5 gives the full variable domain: GAGVSQSPSNKVTEKGKDVELRCDPISGHTALYWYRQSLGQGLEFLIYFQGNSAPDKSGLPSDRFSAERTGGSVSTLTIQRTQQEDSAVYLCASSSRTSGSLRPQETQYFGPGTRLLVL.

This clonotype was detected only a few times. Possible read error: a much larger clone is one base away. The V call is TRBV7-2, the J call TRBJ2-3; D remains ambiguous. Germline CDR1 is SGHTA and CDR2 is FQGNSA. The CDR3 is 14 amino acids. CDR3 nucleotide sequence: TGTGCCAGCAGCGTAGCCAGCTACACAGATACGCAGTATTTT. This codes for CASSVASYTDTQYF.

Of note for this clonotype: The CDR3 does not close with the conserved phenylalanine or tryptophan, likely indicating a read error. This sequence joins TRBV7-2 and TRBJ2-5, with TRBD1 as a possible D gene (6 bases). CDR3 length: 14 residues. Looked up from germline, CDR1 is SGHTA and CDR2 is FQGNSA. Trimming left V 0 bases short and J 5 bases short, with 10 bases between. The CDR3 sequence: CASSLAHRGETQYY. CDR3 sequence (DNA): TGTGCCAGCAGCTTAGCGCATAGGGGGGAGACCCAGTACTAC.

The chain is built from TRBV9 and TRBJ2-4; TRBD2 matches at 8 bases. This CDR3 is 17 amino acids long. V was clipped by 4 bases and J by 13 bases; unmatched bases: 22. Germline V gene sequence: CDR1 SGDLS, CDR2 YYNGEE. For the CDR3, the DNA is TGTGCCAGCAGCACTCGGGAGGGGCCTGCCTCCTACAATGAGCAGTACTTC. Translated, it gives CASSTREGPASYNEQYF.

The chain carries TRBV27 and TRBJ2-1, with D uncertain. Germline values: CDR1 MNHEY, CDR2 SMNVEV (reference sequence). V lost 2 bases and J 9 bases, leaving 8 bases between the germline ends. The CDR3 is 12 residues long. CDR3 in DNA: TGTGCCAGCAGTTTAAGCCCCGGTGAGCAGTTCTTC. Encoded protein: CASSLSPGEQFF.

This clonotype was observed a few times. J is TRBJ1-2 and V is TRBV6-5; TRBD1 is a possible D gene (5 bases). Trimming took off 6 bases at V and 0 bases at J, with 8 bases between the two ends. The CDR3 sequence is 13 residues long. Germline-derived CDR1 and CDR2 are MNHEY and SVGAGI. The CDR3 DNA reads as TGTGCCAGCAGCGTGACAGCTAACTATGGCTACACCTTC. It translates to CASSVTANYGYTF.

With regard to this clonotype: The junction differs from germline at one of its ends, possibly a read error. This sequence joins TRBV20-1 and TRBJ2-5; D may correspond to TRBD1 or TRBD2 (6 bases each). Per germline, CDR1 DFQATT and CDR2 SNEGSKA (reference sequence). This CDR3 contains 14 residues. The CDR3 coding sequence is TGCAGTGCTAGACCGAGACGGGGGCAAGAGACCCGGTACTTC. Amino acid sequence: CSARPRRGQETRYF.

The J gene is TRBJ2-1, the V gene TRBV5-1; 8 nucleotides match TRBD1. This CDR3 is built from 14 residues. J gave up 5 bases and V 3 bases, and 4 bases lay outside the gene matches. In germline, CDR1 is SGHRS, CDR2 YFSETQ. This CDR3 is CASSSGQVNNEQFF. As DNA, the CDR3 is TGCGCCAGCAGCTCGGGACAGGTCAACAATGAGCAGTTCTTC.

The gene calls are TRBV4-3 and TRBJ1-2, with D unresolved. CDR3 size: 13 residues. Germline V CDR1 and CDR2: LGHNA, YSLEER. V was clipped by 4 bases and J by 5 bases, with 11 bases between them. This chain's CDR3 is CASSLLGRYGYTF. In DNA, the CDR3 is TGCGCCAGCAGCCTTCTGGGCCGGTATGGCTACACCTTC.